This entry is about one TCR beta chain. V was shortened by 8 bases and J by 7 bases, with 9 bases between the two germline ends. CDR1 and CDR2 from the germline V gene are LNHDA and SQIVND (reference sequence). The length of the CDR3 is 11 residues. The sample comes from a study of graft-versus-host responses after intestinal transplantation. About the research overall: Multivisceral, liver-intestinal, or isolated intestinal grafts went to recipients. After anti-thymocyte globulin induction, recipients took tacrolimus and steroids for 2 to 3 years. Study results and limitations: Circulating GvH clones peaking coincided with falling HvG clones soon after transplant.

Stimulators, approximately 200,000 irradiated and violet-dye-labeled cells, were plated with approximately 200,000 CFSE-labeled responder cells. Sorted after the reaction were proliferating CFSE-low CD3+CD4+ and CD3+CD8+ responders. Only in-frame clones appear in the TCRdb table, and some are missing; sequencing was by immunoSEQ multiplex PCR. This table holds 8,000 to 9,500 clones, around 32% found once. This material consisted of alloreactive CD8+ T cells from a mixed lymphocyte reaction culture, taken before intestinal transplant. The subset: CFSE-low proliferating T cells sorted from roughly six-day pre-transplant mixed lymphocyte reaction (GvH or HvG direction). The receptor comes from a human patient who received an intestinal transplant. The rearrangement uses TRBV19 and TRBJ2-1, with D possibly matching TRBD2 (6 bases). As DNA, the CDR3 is TGTGCCAGTGGGACTTTTAATGAGCAGTTCTTC. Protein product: CASGTFNEQFF.